This T cell receptor beta chain was captured by sequencing in a study of cytomegalovirus exposure and HLA in healthy donors. Germline loops: CDR1 ENHRY, CDR2 SYGVKD. The junction had 4 bases not matched to a gene; V was cut back by 6 bases and J by 3 bases. The CDR3 loop spans 14 amino acids. 13 Jbeta primers and 60 Vbeta primers were used for the PCR. Profiled with immunoSEQ multiplex PCR; TCRdb holds only in-frame clones, not every one. The table has some 250,000 clones, 81% seen once. The genes are TRBV10-3 and TRBJ2-7; TRBD2 aligns across 11 bases. The sample taken for sequencing was PBMCs. The sequence was collected from a woman in her sixties in good health and CMV-seropositive. The CDR3 here is CAISLAGGDYEQYF. In DNA, the CDR3 is TGTGCCATCAGCTTAGCGGGGGGGGACTACGAGCAGTACTTC.